These 2 T cell receptor beta chains were all obtained from the same sample, sequenced in a study of cytomegalovirus exposure and HLA in healthy donors. The PCR ran on 60 Vbeta and 13 Jbeta primers. Method: immunoSEQ multiplex PCR; TCRdb's copy keeps in-frame clones and lacks some. Recorded here are just over 150,000 clones; the top ten clones represent roughly 2%. Sequences were obtained from PBMCs. The receptors originated from a man aged 25-45 years in good health and CMV-seronegative.

The J gene is TRBJ2-1, the V gene TRBV29-1; 9 bases line up with TRBD2. Looked up from germline, CDR1 is SQVTM and CDR2 is ANQGSEA. The CDR3 is made up of 13 amino acids. V lost 7 bases to trimming and J lost 7 bases; unmatched junction nucleotides: 8. The DNA for the CDR3 is TGCAGCGCTCCGGGACTAGCACGGAATGAGCAGTTCTTC. Protein: CSAPGLARNEQFF.

This sequence joins TRBV11-3 and TRBJ2-2, with D maybe TRBD2 (5 bases). The CDR3 covers 15 residues. CDR1 SGHNT and CDR2 YENEEA come from the germline V gene. The germline V and J ends were trimmed by 2 bases and 3 bases, with 10 bases remaining between them. The CDR3 DNA reads TGTGCCAGCAGCTTACCGTGGGGAGACACCGGGGAGCTGTTTTTT. The encoded protein is CASSLPWGDTGELFF.